These 32 T cell receptor beta chains were all obtained from the same sample, sequenced in a study of shared clonotypes between healthy human individuals. Profiled with immunoSEQ multiplex PCR; TCRdb holds only in-frame clones, not every one. The repertoire includes around 240,000 clones, 65% of them detected once, and around 10% sits in the top ten. The sample taken for sequencing was memory CD4+ T cells sorted from blood. Subset indicated: CD45RA-negative fraction. The receptors were gathered from a young man in good health.

The V and J genes are TRBV28 and TRBJ1-3; D remains ambiguous. This CDR3 contains 13 residues. The germline CDR1 and CDR2 sequences are MDHEN and SYDVKM. Trimming took 6 bases from V and 0 from J, leaving 6 bases between them. CDR3 amino acids: CASRHSSGNTIYF. The DNA of the CDR3 is TGTGCCAGCAGGCACAGCTCTGGAAACACCATATATTTT.

CDR3 DNA: TGTGCCAGCAAAGGGGAGGAAACTGAAGCTTTCTTT. Protein sequence: CASKGEETEAFF. This chain joins TRBV2 and TRBJ1-1; a weak D match, TRBD1 (5 bases). This CDR3 has 12 residues. The germline gives CDR1 SNHLY, CDR2 FYNNEI. V was clipped by 7 bases and J by 5 bases, with 11 bases between them.

The J gene is TRBJ1-1, the V gene TRBV18, with a possible D match to TRBD1 (6 bases). The CDR3 sequence is 14 residues long. Germline assignment: CDR1 KGHSH and CDR2 LQKENI. V gave up 3 bases and J gave up 12 bases, with 20 bases separating them. The CDR3 spells CASSPPGRGVGSFF. CDR3 in DNA: TGTGCCAGCTCACCTCCAGGCAGGGGCGTTGGGTCTTTCTTT.

The V call is TRBV5-4, the J call TRBJ2-5; D may correspond to TRBD1 or TRBD2 (6 bases each). Germline loops: CDR1 SGHNT, CDR2 YYREEE (reference sequence). V dropped 2 bases and J dropped 4 bases, with 15 bases sitting between them. The CDR3 is made up of 15 amino acids. The CDR3 reads CASSFTGGRGETQYF. CDR3 coding DNA: TGTGCCAGCAGCTTCACCGGGGGCAGGGGAGAGACCCAGTACTTC.

This clone has a handful of counts. V usage is TRBV10-3 and J usage is TRBJ1-4; the D is unclear. Germline CDR1 and CDR2: ENHRY and SYGVKD. The CDR3 covers 13 residues. V shed 9 bases and J shed 5 bases, with 13 bases lying between them. This chain's CDR3 is CAMRPGLNEKLFF. The CDR3 coding sequence is TGTGCCATGCGACCGGGATTGAATGAAAAACTGTTTTTT.

This clone was recorded many times. V gene TRBV18 combines with J gene TRBJ1-5; D gene uncertain. The CDR3 runs to 11 residues. Deletions cut 2 bases from V and 6 bases from J, with 2 bases between. Germline CDR1 is KGHSH and CDR2 is LQKENI. CDR3 in DNA: TGTGCCAGCTCACCAGGTCAGCCCCAGCATTTT. Amino acids: CASSPGQPQHF.

The chain uses TRBV18 and TRBJ2-1; weak D call: TRBD1 (6 bases). Germline V lookup: CDR1 KGHSH, CDR2 LQKENI. The ends were cut back, 3 bases at V and 4 bases at J, with 16 bases in the middle. The CDR3 sequence is 16 residues long. CDR3 amino acids: CASSPITGLRYNEQFF. The CDR3 DNA reads as TGTGCCAGCTCACCTATAACAGGGCTAAGATACAATGAGCAGTTCTTC.

The chain joins TRBV28 to TRBJ2-7, with D hard to call. There are 15 residues in the CDR3. In germline, CDR1 is MDHEN, CDR2 SYDVKM. V lost 6 bases and J lost 0, with 15 bases in between. Written as DNA, the CDR3 is TGTGCCAGCAGCGTCGCCCTCGGAAGCTCCTACGAGCAGTACTTC. It translates to CASSVALGSSYEQYF. The full variable domain, its missing parts supplied by reference TRBV28 and TRBJ2-7, is DVKVTQSSRYLVKRTGEKVFLECVQDMDHENMFWYRQDPGLGLRLIYFSYDVKMKEKGDIPEGYSVSREKKERFSLILESASTNQTSMYLCASSVALGSSYEQYFGPGTRLTVT.

The chain is built from TRBV5-6 and TRBJ1-2; D uncertain. CDR1 is SGHDT and CDR2 is YYEEEE in the germline V gene. V was trimmed by 1 base and J by 4 bases, leaving 20 bases between them. The CDR3 loop spans 17 amino acids. The CDR3 reads CASSLLGRGGIVYGYTF. CDR3 DNA sequence: TGTGCCAGCAGCTTGTTAGGCCGTGGCGGGATAGTCTATGGCTACACCTTC.

This clone was recorded only once. This sequence joins TRBV29-1 and TRBJ2-3, with 13 bases fitting TRBD2. V was pared by 6 bases and J by 1 base, with 13 bases of the junction left unmatched. Germline CDR1 reads SQVTM; CDR2 reads ANQGSEA. CDR3 length: 18 amino acids. The CDR3 is CSVKAGTSGIRGTDTQYF. Written as DNA, the CDR3 is TGCAGCGTGAAAGCTGGGACTAGCGGGATACGTGGCACAGATACGCAGTATTTT.

This chain uses TRBV5-4 with TRBJ1-1; no firm D call. CDR1 and CDR2 (germline): SGHNT, YYREEE (reference sequence). V gave up 0 bases and J gave up 7 bases, with 10 bases separating them. The CDR3 is made up of 13 amino acids. DNA of the CDR3: TGTGCCAGCAGCTTGGGCCTCTTCGGTGAAGCTTTCTTT. Amino acids: CASSLGLFGEAFF.

This chain uses TRBV7-7 with TRBJ2-5; D might be TRBD2 (6 bases). The CDR3 totals 14 residues. Germline CDR1 is SSHAT and CDR2 is FNYEAQ (reference sequence). Trimming took 5 bases from V and 3 from J, leaving 13 bases between them. The DNA for the CDR3 is TGTGCCAGCAGCCCGGGACTGCTGAAAGAGACCCAGTACTTC. Encoded protein: CASSPGLLKETQYF.

This clone was observed a handful of times. V and J are TRBV7-3 and TRBJ2-3; D remains ambiguous. This CDR3 is 11 amino acids long. The V gene's germline CDR1 is SGHTA and CDR2 FQGTGA. V was shortened by 5 bases and J by 2 bases, with 2 bases between the two germline ends. The CDR3 DNA is TGTGCCAGCAGCATCACAGATACGCAGTATTTT. Translation: CASSITDTQYF.

This clone has more than one count but fewer than ten. J is TRBJ2-1 and V is TRBV2; D may match TRBD1 or TRBD2 (7 bases each). This CDR3 has 13 amino acids. CDR1 is SNHLY and CDR2 is FYNNEI in the germline V gene. The germline V and J ends were trimmed by 10 bases and 6 bases, with 16 bases remaining between them. The CDR3 sequence: CATAGAGGNEQFF. The CDR3 DNA reads as TGTGCCACCGCGGGGGCAGGGGGCAATGAGCAGTTCTTC.

V is TRBV18 and J is TRBJ2-5; D uncertain. This CDR3 has 12 residues. CDR1 KGHSH and CDR2 LQKENI come from the germline V gene. The V end lost 4 bases, the J end lost 2 bases, and 5 bases lay between the germline ends. CDR3 nucleotides: TGTGCCAGCTCACGGTTACAAGAGACCCAGTACTTC. Residues: CASSRLQETQYF.

This clone was seen once. CDR3 nucleotide sequence: TGTGCCAGCAGCTTAGGACAATCCTCAGATACGCAGTATTTT. Protein: CASSLGQSSDTQYF. This chain joins TRBV11-3 and TRBJ2-3; D is ambiguous. V gave up 1 base and J gave up 4 bases, with 9 bases separating them. This CDR3 has 14 residues. Germline CDR1 is SGHNT and CDR2 is YENEEA.

The count of this clone is one. A junction end diverges from the germline sequence, so it may reflect a read error. This sequence joins TRBV5-5 and TRBJ2-7; D perhaps matches TRBD2 (5 bases). Germline CDR1 is SGHKS and CDR2 is YYEKEE (reference sequence). The CDR3 spans 16 residues. CDR3 DNA: TGTGCCAGCAGGTTGGTCGGACTCAGAAGTACCTACGAGCAGTACTTC. This translates into CASRLVGLRSTYEQYF.

The chain couples TRBV11-3 to TRBJ2-1; 10 bases are a match to TRBD2. Losses at the gene ends were 0 bases for V and 4 bases for J; bases not matched to a gene: 3. The CDR3 covers 16 residues. Germline lookup yields CDR1 SGHNT and CDR2 YENEEA. The CDR3 region is CASSLDGLAEYNEQFF. CDR3 coding DNA: TGTGCCAGCAGCTTAGATGGACTAGCGGAGTACAATGAGCAGTTCTTC.

V usage is TRBV11-2 and J usage is TRBJ2-2, with D perhaps matching TRBD2 (6 bases). Trimming pared 5 bases from V and 1 base from J, leaving 17 bases between. Germline loops: CDR1 SGHAT, CDR2 FQNNGV. The CDR3 runs 17 residues. CDR3 residues: CASSTSTGGRNTGELFF. The CDR3, as DNA: TGTGCCAGCAGCACATCGACTGGAGGGCGGAACACCGGGGAGCTGTTTTTT.

The rearrangement joins TRBV2 to TRBJ1-2, with D possibly being TRBD1 (6 bases). Germline V gene sequence: CDR1 SNHLY, CDR2 FYNNEI. The CDR3 spans 14 residues. The ends were cut back, 4 bases at V and 6 bases at J, with 15 bases in the middle. CDR3: CASSGQAFNHGYTF. The CDR3 DNA sequence: TGTGCCAGCAGTGGACAGGCCTTCAATCATGGCTACACCTTC.

The chain combines TRBV2 with TRBJ2-1; D is possibly TRBD2 (6 bases). CDR3 length: 16 residues. V was clipped by 6 bases and J by 0 bases, with 15 bases between them. Germline V gene data show CDR1 as SNHLY and CDR2 as FYNNEI. CDR3 in amino acids: CASRRGAGTSYNEQFF. The DNA of the CDR3 is TGTGCCAGCAGGAGAGGGGCGGGGACCTCCTACAATGAGCAGTTCTTC. Full variable domain (remainder filled in from reference TRBV2 and TRBJ2-1): EPEVTQTPSHQVTQMGQEVILRCVPISNHLYFYWYRQILGQKVEFLVSFYNNEISEKSEIFDDQFSVERPDGSNFTLKIRSTKLEDSAMYFCASRRGAGTSYNEQFFGPGTRLTVL.

The CDR3 DNA reads TGTGCCAGCAGCTTACGCCCGGGACAGGGTGGAAACACCATATATTTT. This encodes CASSLRPGQGGNTIYF. This chain links TRBV7-2 with TRBJ1-3; TRBD1 matches at 9 bases. The CDR3 sequence is 16 residues long. Per the germline V gene, CDR1 is SGHTA and CDR2 is FQGNSA. The V segment lost 2 bases and the J segment 3 bases; nucleotides outside the gene matches: 5.

The chain joins TRBV25-1 to TRBJ1-3; 7 nucleotides line up with TRBD1. The CDR3 contains 15 residues. In germline, CDR1 is MGHDK, CDR2 SYGVNS. Unmatched junction bases numbered 7, after V lost 6 bases and J lost 2 bases. The CDR3 sequence: CASSADRETGNTIYF. In DNA form, the CDR3 reads TGTGCCAGCAGCGCTGACAGGGAAACTGGAAACACCATATATTTT.

This clone came up a few times. CDR3 residues: CASSQTSATPSYEQYF. The CDR3 nucleotides are TGCGCCAGCAGCCAGACTAGCGCGACACCATCCTACGAGCAGTACTTC. The rearrangement joins TRBV5-1 to TRBJ2-7; TRBD2 matches at 8 bases. This CDR3 is 16 amino acids long. Germline loops: CDR1 SGHRS, CDR2 YFSETQ. Losses at the gene ends were 4 bases for V and 1 base for J; bases not matched to a gene: 10.

The CDR3 nucleotides read TGTGCCAGCAGCGCAACCAGGGTTCGCGAGCAGTACTTC. Its protein product is CASSATRVREQYF. The chain uses TRBV6-1 and TRBJ2-7; D possibly corresponds to TRBD1 (5 bases). V lost 6 bases, J lost 6 bases, and 15 bases lay in between. The CDR3 has 13 amino acids. Germline CDR1 MNHNS, CDR2 SASEGT.

Comments on this clone: Other DNA sequences in this sample translate to the same CDR3. The rearrangement joins TRBV28 to TRBJ2-7, with 12 positions matching TRBD2. CDR1 MDHEN and CDR2 SYDVKM come from the germline V gene. The V gene end was trimmed by 4 bases and the J gene end by 1 base; junction bases not matched to a gene: 2. This CDR3 comprises 15 residues. This CDR3 is CASSSLAGGSYEQYF. DNA of the CDR3: TGTGCCAGCAGTTCTCTAGCGGGAGGGTCCTACGAGCAGTACTTC.

The chain has TRBV19 and TRBJ2-1; D gene ambiguous. Trimming pared 5 bases from V and 6 bases from J, leaving 8 bases between. This CDR3 is 12 amino acids long. Germline loops: CDR1 LNHDA, CDR2 SQIVND (reference sequence). In DNA, the CDR3 is TGTGCCAGTAGTTCCAGGTTCAATGAGCAGTTCTTC. As protein: CASSSRFNEQFF.

V usage is TRBV6-1 and J usage is TRBJ1-5; D is ambiguous. V was cut by 0 bases and J by 6 bases, with 9 bases left in between. Germline assignment: CDR1 MNHNS and CDR2 SASEGT. This CDR3 spans 14 amino acids. Here the CDR3 DNA reads TGTGCCAGCAGTGAAGCGCGGGATGGTCAGCCCCAGCATTTT. It codes for CASSEARDGQPQHF.

The chain employs TRBV30 and TRBJ2-4; D is ambiguous. The CDR3 totals 13 residues. V was shortened by 4 bases and J by 11 bases, with 18 bases between the two germline ends. Germline V gene lookup returns CDR1 GTSNPN and CDR2 SVGIG (reference sequence). The CDR3 protein is CAWKGENQGVQYF. CDR3 coding DNA: TGTGCCTGGAAAGGTGAGAATCAAGGAGTTCAGTACTTC. Together with reference TRBV30 and TRBJ2-4, the CDR3 gives the full variable domain: SQTIHQWPATLVQPVGSPLSLECTVEGTSNPNLYWYRQAAGRGLQLLFYSVGIGQISSEVPQNLSASRPQDRQFILSSKKLLLSDSGFYLCAWKGENQGVQYFGAGTRLSVL.

The gene calls are TRBV19 and TRBJ2-3, with D hard to call. The germline V gene encodes CDR1 LNHDA and CDR2 SQIVND (reference sequence). CDR3 size: 13 residues. V shed 8 bases and J shed 3 bases, with 12 bases lying between them. CDR3 region: CASESSATDTQYF. For the CDR3, the DNA is TGTGCCAGTGAGTCTTCCGCGACAGATACGCAGTATTTT.

The V call is TRBV11-2, the J call TRBJ2-1; tentatively, D is TRBD2 (7 bases). Per germline, CDR1 SGHAT and CDR2 FQNNGV. CDR3 length equals 17 residues. With 4 bases removed from V and 1 base from J, the gap between germline ends came to 17 bases. CDR3 region: CASSWEGQRSSYNEQFF. The CDR3 DNA follows: TGTGCCAGCAGCTGGGAGGGACAACGTTCTTCCTACAATGAGCAGTTCTTC.

The chain links TRBV11-2 to TRBJ1-2; 9 bases line up with TRBD1. CDR1 and CDR2 from the germline V gene are SGHAT and FQNNGV. The CDR3 consists of 18 residues. The V segment lost 4 bases and the J segment 6 bases; nucleotides outside the gene matches: 18. The CDR3 DNA reads as TGTGCCAGCAGCTCCAGTCCCCGACAGGGGGTGATTAAGGATGGCTACACCTTC. This gives the protein CASSSSPRQGVIKDGYTF. Filled out from reference TRBV11-2 and TRBJ1-2, the complete variable domain reads EAGVAQSPRYKIIEKRQSVAFWCNPISGHATLYWYQQILGQGPKLLIQFQNNGVVDDSQLPKDRFSAERLKGVDSTLKIQPAKLEDSAVYLCASSSSPRQGVIKDGYTFGSGTRLTVV.